Following are 32 T cell receptor beta chains from one sample sequenced in a study of metastatic and nonmetastatic thyroid tumors. With MiXCR, TCRdb called clones anew from the PCR reads. The data hold about 11,000 clones, with less than 50% observed a single time. Every patient underwent thyroid surgery untreated. Sequencing input: tumor tissue. The receptors stem from a female donor with papillary thyroid cancer or a benign thyroid nodule (not recorded which). Some clones in this sample may be carry-over from other donors' samples.

The rearrangement joins TRBV6-1 to TRBJ1-2; TRBD1 is a possible D gene (5 bases). V was pared by 5 bases and J by 6 bases, with 7 bases between. Germline values: CDR1 MNHNS, CDR2 SASEGT. The CDR3 runs 11 residues. Here the CDR3 reads CASSTGDGYTF. The CDR3 coding sequence is TGTGCCAGCAGTACAGGAGATGGCTACACCTTC.

The chain uses TRBV5-1 and TRBJ1-1; D perhaps matches TRBD1 (6 bases). Germline V gene sequence: CDR1 SGHRS, CDR2 YFSETQ. The CDR3 runs to 16 residues. V shed 0 bases and J shed 4 bases, with 16 bases lying between them. CDR3 region: CASSLASQDSGTEAFF. The DNA for the CDR3 is TGCGCCAGCAGCTTGGCCTCCCAGGACAGTGGCACTGAAGCTTTCTTT.

This chain links TRBV4-2 with TRBJ1-5, with 7 bases aligning to TRBD1. Trimming at V came to 0 bases and at J to 2 bases, leaving 4 bases not matched to a gene. CDR1 and CDR2 from the germline V gene are LGHNA and YNFKEQ. This CDR3 contains 16 residues. CDR3 coding DNA: TGTGCCAGCAGCCAAGACCTCACAGGGGGCAATCAGCCCCAGCATTTT. Residues: CASSQDLTGGNQPQHF.

This chain links TRBV11-2 with TRBJ1-2; tentative D call: TRBD1 (6 bases). This CDR3 has 13 amino acids. V lost 5 bases and J 4 bases, leaving 11 bases between the germline ends. In germline, CDR1 is SGHAT, CDR2 FQNNGV. The CDR3 loop reads CASSADSIYGYTF. The CDR3 nucleotides read TGTGCCAGCAGCGCGGACAGCATCTATGGCTACACCTTC.

This chain uses TRBV6-2 or TRBV6-3 with TRBJ1-6; 10 nucleotides agree with TRBD1. Germline trimming cut 5 bases from V and 6 bases from J; bases unmatched to any gene: 13. This CDR3 is 18 amino acids long. CDR1 is MNHEY and CDR2 is SVGEGT in the germline V gene. CDR3 sequence reads: CASSTRQGAQTRNSPLHF. In DNA, the CDR3 is TGTGCCAGCAGTACCAGACAGGGGGCTCAAACGCGTAATTCACCCCTCCACTTT.

V gene TRBV20-1 combines with J gene TRBJ1-5; possibly TRBD1 for D (6 bases). V was trimmed by 6 bases and J by 2 bases, leaving 11 bases between them. Germline CDR1 reads DFQATT; CDR2 reads SNEGSKA (reference sequence). The CDR3 sequence is 13 residues long. CDR3 DNA: TGCAGTGCCTACAGGGACGGCAATCAGCCCCAGCATTTT. Translation gives CSAYRDGNQPQHF.

This clone has only one observation. This chain uses TRBV4-1 with TRBJ2-7; D gene ambiguous. The CDR3 extends over 13 amino acids. CDR1 and CDR2 from the germline V gene are MGHRA and YSYEKL. Trimming shortened V by 0 bases and J by 2 bases, and 5 bases separated the two germline ends. The CDR3: CASSQEQAYEQYF. The CDR3 DNA is TGCGCCAGCAGCCAAGAGCAAGCCTACGAGCAGTACTTC.

The genes are TRBV19 and TRBJ2-7; 8 bases align to TRBD1. Trimming took 1 base from V and 5 from J; bases not matched to a gene: 16. The CDR3 is 18 residues long. Germline V gives CDR1 LNHDA, CDR2 SQIVND (reference sequence). CDR3 amino acids: CASSIAYRGSALPDEQYF. CDR3 coding DNA: TGTGCCAGTAGTATAGCGTACAGGGGGTCCGCTCTACCCGACGAGCAGTACTTC.

The CDR3 region is CAWSVRWGVQDTQYF. Here the CDR3 DNA reads TGTGCCTGGAGTGTACGGTGGGGGGTTCAAGATACGCAGTATTTT. The rearrangement uses TRBV30 and TRBJ2-3; tentatively, D is TRBD2 (6 bases). Germline CDR1 reads GTSNPN; CDR2 reads SVGIG (reference sequence). Trimming stripped 0 bases from V and 5 bases from J, with 15 bases between. The CDR3 is made up of 15 amino acids.

The chain joins TRBV28 to TRBJ1-5, with 9 bases identical to TRBD1. The CDR3 length is 16 residues. Per the germline V gene, CDR1 is MDHEN and CDR2 is SYDVKM. The ends lost 2 bases at V and 3 bases at J; junction bases unmatched: 5. CDR3 nucleotides: TGTGCCAGCAGTTTACCACAGGGGGCCCACAATCAGCCCCAGCATTTT. Translated, it gives CASSLPQGAHNQPQHF.

The chain joins TRBV12-3 or TRBV12-4 to TRBJ1-1; D unresolved. Trimming pared 6 bases from V and 0 bases from J, leaving 17 bases between. The CDR3 extends over 16 amino acids. As DNA, the CDR3 is TGTGCCAGCAGGGGAGGTATTTGGACCCTGAACACTGAAGCTTTCTTT. Residues: CASRGGIWTLNTEAFF.

The CDR3 bases are TGTGCCTGGAGTGTAGATCCGAATGAGCAGTTCTTC. The encoded protein is CAWSVDPNEQFF. This chain connects TRBV30 to TRBJ2-1; no firm D call. Germline V CDR1 and CDR2: GTSNPN, SVGIG (reference sequence). Trimming took off 0 bases at V and 7 bases at J, with 7 bases between the two ends. The CDR3 contains 12 residues.

This clone has a handful of counts. A clone one base away is much larger, so this may be a read error. This chain connects TRBV12-5 to TRBJ2-1; 10 bases align to TRBD2. Per germline, CDR1 LGHNT and CDR2 FRNRAP. The CDR3 has 14 residues. The CDR3 bases are TGTGTTAGTGGTAGCGGGGGGACAATCAATGAGCAGTTCTTC. Amino acid sequence: CVSGSGGTINEQFF.

This chain joins TRBV5-1 and TRBJ2-2; D is unclear. The germline CDR1 and CDR2 sequences are SGHRS and YFSETQ. The CDR3 covers 13 residues. Between the trimmed V and J ends, which lost 3 bases and 1 base, there was a span of 4 bases. CDR3 protein: CASSSRNTGELFF. CDR3 bases: TGCGCCAGCAGCTCCCGGAACACCGGGGAGCTGTTTTTT.

This clone was counted only a few times. This chain links TRBV12-3 or TRBV12-4 with TRBJ2-3; perhaps TRBD2 as D (5 bases). Trimming took 2 bases from V and 0 from J, leaving 9 bases between them. This CDR3 spans 15 amino acids. The DNA for the CDR3 is TGTGCCAGCAGTTTATGGGAGCCTAGCACAGATACGCAGTATTTT. Translated: CASSLWEPSTDTQYF.

The chain is built from TRBV11-2 and TRBJ1-2; weak D call: TRBD1 (5 bases). The CDR3 runs 17 residues. Trimming cost V 5 bases and J 2 bases, with 21 bases left between them. Germline-derived CDR1 and CDR2 are SGHAT and FQNNGV. This chain's CDR3 is CASSRKGIEAGNYGYTF. The CDR3, as DNA: TGTGCCAGCAGCCGGAAAGGGATTGAGGCAGGGAACTATGGCTACACCTTC.

This clone has just a few counts. This rearrangement joins TRBV12-3 or TRBV12-4 to TRBJ1-5; D gene unclear. V gave up 5 bases and J gave up 0 bases, with 11 bases separating them. The CDR3 consists of 15 residues. CDR3 loop: CASSRDKNSNQPQHF. The DNA for the CDR3 is TGTGCCAGCAGTCGAGACAAAAATAGCAATCAGCCCCAGCATTTT.

The sample holds a few counts of this clone. This sequence joins TRBV6-1 and TRBJ2-7, with D maybe TRBD1 (6 bases). The germline V gene encodes CDR1 MNHNS and CDR2 SASEGT. With 10 bases removed from V and 6 bases from J, the gap between germline ends came to 25 bases. This CDR3 region has 15 residues. The CDR3 region is CATRDTLSPHGEQYF. The CDR3 nucleotides are TGTGCCACCAGGGACACTCTCTCCCCACACGGCGAGCAGTACTTC.

V usage is TRBV5-1 and J usage is TRBJ2-7; TRBD2 aligns across 12 bases. Trimming removed 4 bases from V and 2 bases from J; junction bases left unmatched: 16. CDR1 is SGHRS, CDR2 YFSETQ, per germline. This CDR3 region has 19 residues. CDR3 in amino acids: CASSKTTSGSPRPTYEQYF. The CDR3 DNA is TGCGCCAGCAGCAAAACGACTAGCGGGAGTCCCCGCCCCACCTACGAGCAGTACTTC. Combining the CDR3 with reference TRBV5-1 and TRBJ2-7 gives the whole variable domain KAGVTQTPRYLIKTRGQQVTLSCSPISGHRSVSWYQQTPGQGLQFLFEYFSETQRNKGNFPGRFSGRQFSNSRSEMNVSTLELGDSALYLCASSKTTSGSPRPTYEQYFGPGTRLTVT.

This clone was counted between two and nine times. The rearrangement uses TRBV12-3 or TRBV12-4 and TRBJ1-2; possible D gene TRBD1, 5 bases. CDR3 length: 14 residues. V was pared by 2 bases and J by 8 bases, with 15 bases between. The CDR3 protein is CASSLFAGTGGYTF. The CDR3 nucleotides read TGTGCCAGCAGTTTATTCGCGGGGACCGGGGGCTACACCTTC.

This clone was observed a handful of times. The J gene is TRBJ2-2, the V gene TRBV2, with TRBD2 identical over 9 bases. CDR3 length: 15 residues. Trimming removed 6 bases from V and 6 bases from J; junction bases left unmatched: 8. The germline gives CDR1 SNHLY, CDR2 FYNNEI. The CDR3: CASSTSGRRAGELFF. The CDR3 DNA follows: TGTGCCAGCAGCACCAGCGGGAGGAGGGCCGGGGAGCTGTTTTTT. Filled out from reference TRBV2 and TRBJ2-2, the complete variable domain reads EPEVTQTPSHQVTQMGQEVILRCVPISNHLYFYWYRQILGQKVEFLVSFYNNEISEKSEIFDDQFSVERPDGSNFTLKIRSTKLEDSAMYFCASSTSGRRAGELFFGEGSRLTVL.

The chain uses TRBV5-8 and TRBJ2-7; TRBD1 matches at 9 bases. Trimming cost V 5 bases and J 3 bases; bases outside gene matches: 9. This CDR3 is built from 15 residues. Germline V CDR1 and CDR2: SGHTS, YDEGEE. The CDR3 bases are TGTGCCAGCAGGCCCCCCGGGACAGGGTACTACGAGCAGTACTTC. As protein: CASRPPGTGYYEQYF.

This clone came up a few times. The chain recombines TRBV28 with TRBJ1-2, with 10 nucleotides matching TRBD1. CDR1 and CDR2 from the germline V gene are MDHEN and SYDVKM. CDR3 length: 15 residues. The J segment lost 6 bases and the V segment lost 6 bases, leaving 10 bases of the junction unmatched. This CDR3 is CASRGMDRGINGYTF. CDR3 nucleotide sequence: TGTGCCAGCAGGGGAATGGACAGGGGGATTAATGGCTACACCTTC.

V and J are TRBV30 and TRBJ1-4; no clear D gene. The germline V gene has CDR1 GTSNPN and CDR2 SVGIG (reference sequence). V was clipped by 1 base and J by 8 bases, with 11 bases between them. The CDR3 has 13 residues. CDR3 sequence: CAWSATLTEKLFF. In DNA form, the CDR3 reads TGTGCCTGGAGTGCTACCCTTACGGAAAAACTGTTTTTT. Filled out from reference TRBV30 and TRBJ1-4, the complete variable domain reads SQTIHQWPATLVQPVGSPLSLECTVEGTSNPNLYWYRQAAGRGLQLLFYSVGIGQISSEVPQNLSASRPQDRQFILSSKKLLLSDSGFYLCAWSATLTEKLFFGSGTQLSVL.

This chain connects TRBV6-1 to TRBJ2-5; D uncertain. V was pared by 7 bases and J by 5 bases, with 17 bases between. The CDR3 sequence is 14 residues long. Germline lookup yields CDR1 MNHNS and CDR2 SASEGT. CDR3 protein: CASIQPSPWETQYF. CDR3 coding DNA: TGTGCCAGCATTCAGCCCTCTCCCTGGGAGACCCAGTACTTC.

There are a few counts of this clone. CDR3 nucleotide sequence: TGTGCCAGCAGTTACCCTACAGGGGAGCAAGCTTTCTTT. This encodes CASSYPTGEQAFF. V usage is TRBV6-4 and J usage is TRBJ1-1; 7 bases map to TRBD1. V trimming: 5 bases; J trimming: 9 bases; junction bases outside the gene matches: 9. The CDR3 totals 13 residues. Per the germline V gene, CDR1 is MRHNA and CDR2 is SNTAGT.

This chain uses TRBV18 with TRBJ2-1; 7 bases agree with TRBD1. J lost 4 bases, V lost 2 bases, and 2 bases had no gene match. The length of the CDR3 is 14 residues. Germline V gene lookup returns CDR1 KGHSH and CDR2 LQKENI. CDR3 sequence: CASSPTTGYNEQFF. The CDR3 DNA reads TGTGCCAGCTCACCAACGACAGGGTACAATGAGCAGTTCTTC.

This clone occurred a few times. The chain combines TRBV24-1 with TRBJ1-2; no definite D call. V lost 6 bases to trimming and J lost 2 bases, with 18 bases between them. CDR1 and CDR2 (germline): KGHDR, SFDVKD. The CDR3 length is 16 residues. DNA for the CDR3: TGTGCCACCAGTTCGGCCGCCCCCACAGAGAACTATGGCTACACCTTC. Translation: CATSSAAPTENYGYTF.

The chain couples TRBV10-1 to TRBJ2-5, with unresolved D. This CDR3 spans 12 amino acids. V lost 6 bases to trimming and J lost 1 base, with 6 bases between them. Germline V lookup: CDR1 WNHNN, CDR2 SYGVQD (reference sequence). The CDR3 spells CASSTVQETQYF. In DNA form, the CDR3 reads TGCGCCAGCAGCACCGTCCAAGAGACCCAGTACTTC.

The table lists this clone with a few counts. J is TRBJ1-2 and V is TRBV6-2 or TRBV6-3; no clear D. Germline V gene sequence: CDR1 MNHEY, CDR2 SVGEGT. V lost 4 bases, J lost 1 base, and 4 bases lay in between. This CDR3 spans 12 amino acids. The CDR3 loop reads CASSSYNYGYTF. The CDR3 nucleotides read TGTGCCAGCAGTTCTTATAACTATGGCTACACCTTC.

The J gene is TRBJ2-7, the V gene TRBV5-1, with TRBD1 as a possible D gene (5 bases). V was cut by 0 bases and J by 2 bases, with 9 bases left in between. Germline V lookup: CDR1 SGHRS, CDR2 YFSETQ. This CDR3 is built from 14 residues. CDR3 loop: CASSLGQITYEQYF. As DNA, the CDR3 is TGCGCCAGCAGCTTGGGACAGATTACCTACGAGCAGTACTTC.

This clone was counted between two and nine times. Mismatch with germline at one junction end may stem from a read error. This sequence joins TRBV6-1 and TRBJ2-7; D assignment may be TRBD1 or TRBD2 (6 bases each). Germline loops: CDR1 MNHNS, CDR2 SASEGT. The CDR3 contains 14 residues. The CDR3: CASSDRGGPYEHYF. CDR3 nucleotide sequence: TGTGCCAGCAGTGACAGGGGAGGACCGTACGAGCATTACTTC.